Following are 11 T cell receptor beta chains from one sample sequenced in a study of blood T cell repertoires in COVID-19. Sequencing was performed with immunoSEQ multiplex PCR; in TCRdb, only in-frame clones are kept and a portion is missing. Of more than 100,000 clones listed, 78% are singletons. The sample consisted of peripheral blood. All receptors derive from a man in his 70s with acute or convalescent COVID-19.

The chain carries TRBV7-2 and TRBJ1-1; D ambiguous. The length of the CDR3 is 15 residues. Trimming shortened V by 1 base and J by 1 base, and 10 bases separated the two germline ends. Germline assignment: CDR1 SGHTA and CDR2 FQGNSA. CDR3 sequence (DNA): TGTGCCAGCAGCTTAGTTGCGGTCTCGAACACTGAAGCTTTCTTT. Translation: CASSLVAVSNTEAFF.

CDR3 amino acids: CASSITGAGNTIYF. The CDR3 DNA follows: TGTGCCAGTAGTATAACCGGGGCTGGAAACACCATATATTTT. The J gene is TRBJ1-3, the V gene TRBV19; no firm D call. The CDR3 totals 14 residues. V lost 2 bases, J lost 2 bases, and 7 bases lay in between. Germline CDR1 is LNHDA and CDR2 is SQIVND (reference sequence).

This clone was counted only a few times. The chain uses TRBV4-2 and TRBJ1-1; D possibly corresponds to TRBD1 (5 bases). With 4 bases removed from V and 0 bases from J, the gap between germline ends came to 12 bases. Germline lookup yields CDR1 LGHNA and CDR2 YNFKEQ. There are 15 residues in the CDR3. The CDR3 DNA reads TGTGCCAGCAGCCCCCCACAGGCGGTGAACACTGAAGCTTTCTTT. This gives the protein CASSPPQAVNTEAFF.

The chain has TRBV7-2 and TRBJ2-2; 9 positions match TRBD1. J gave up 0 bases and V 6 bases, and 8 bases lay outside the gene matches. The CDR3 has 17 residues. Per germline, CDR1 SGHTA and CDR2 FQGNSA. The CDR3 loop reads CASSPSWDRANTGELFF. The DNA of the CDR3 is TGTGCCAGCAGTCCGTCCTGGGACAGGGCGAACACCGGGGAGCTGTTTTTT.

The chain carries TRBV10-3 and TRBJ1-1; D might be TRBD1 (6 bases). V was pared by 0 bases and J by 1 base, with 9 bases between. The CDR3 spans 15 residues. The germline V gene encodes CDR1 ENHRY and CDR2 SYGVKD. Here the CDR3 DNA reads TGTGCCATCAGTGAGTCGGGACATGGGAACACTGAAGCTTTCTTT. This codes for CAISESGHGNTEAFF.

The chain has TRBV30 and TRBJ1-5; possibly TRBD1 for D (5 bases). Trimming shortened V by 2 bases and J by 6 bases, and 17 bases separated the two germline ends. Looked up from germline, CDR1 is GTSNPN and CDR2 is SVGIG (reference sequence). The CDR3 has 15 amino acids. The CDR3 DNA reads TGTGCCTGGAGTAAGGGGCCTGGGATAGGTCAGCCCCAGCATTTT. Protein: CAWSKGPGIGQPQHF.

The chain is built from TRBV15 and TRBJ1-2, with 7 bases identical to TRBD1. With V trimmed by 6 bases and J by 4 bases, 8 bases remained unmatched. The CDR3 length is 14 residues. Germline values: CDR1 LNHNV, CDR2 YYDKDF (reference sequence). DNA for the CDR3: TGTGCCACCAGAAGCAAACAGGGGATCTATGGCTACACCTTC. Its protein is CATRSKQGIYGYTF.

The chain employs TRBV7-9 and TRBJ2-7; D possibly corresponds to TRBD1 (5 bases). Germline CDR1 SEHNR, CDR2 FQNEAQ (reference sequence). Trimming removed 5 bases at V and 4 bases at J, with 18 bases between. The CDR3 length is 15 residues. Written as DNA, the CDR3 is TGTGCCAGCAGCGTTGGACAAGGGAATTGGTACGAGCAGTACTTC. It codes for CASSVGQGNWYEQYF.

V and J are TRBV5-6 and TRBJ2-5; no reliable D call. Trimming took off 2 bases at V and 1 base at J, with 6 bases between the two ends. Germline loops: CDR1 SGHDT, CDR2 YYEEEE. CDR3 size: 13 residues. DNA of the CDR3: TGTGCCAGCAGCTTCCCGGGCCAAGAGACCCAGTACTTC. Residues: CASSFPGQETQYF.

The V and J genes are TRBV6-2 or TRBV6-3 and TRBJ1-2, with 10 bases matching TRBD1. The ends lost 7 bases at V and 8 bases at J; junction bases unmatched: 7. The germline V gene has CDR1 MNHEY and CDR2 SVGEGT. The CDR3 has 13 amino acids. The CDR3 loop is CASNPGTGVGYTF. The CDR3 DNA follows: TGTGCCAGCAACCCAGGGACAGGGGTCGGCTACACCTTC.

The chain links TRBV6-5 to TRBJ1-2; 7 bases are a match to TRBD1. With 5 bases clipped from V and 7 bases from J, the junction kept 7 bases outside the gene matches. Germline lookup yields CDR1 MNHEY and CDR2 SVGAGI. The CDR3 runs 13 residues. As DNA, the CDR3 is TGTGCCAGCAGTAAGACAGGGAGTCCTGGCTACACCTTC. Amino acid sequence: CASSKTGSPGYTF.